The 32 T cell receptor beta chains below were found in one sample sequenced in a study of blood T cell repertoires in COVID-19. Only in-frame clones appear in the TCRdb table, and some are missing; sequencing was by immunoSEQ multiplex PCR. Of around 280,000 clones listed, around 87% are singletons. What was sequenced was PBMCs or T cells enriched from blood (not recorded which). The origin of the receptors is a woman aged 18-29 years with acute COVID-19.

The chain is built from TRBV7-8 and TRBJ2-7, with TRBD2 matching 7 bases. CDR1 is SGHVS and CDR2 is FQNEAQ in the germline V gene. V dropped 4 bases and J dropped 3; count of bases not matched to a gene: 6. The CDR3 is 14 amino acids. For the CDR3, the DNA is TGTGCCAGCAGCTCTCGGACTAGGAACTACGAGCAGTACTTC. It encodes CASSSRTRNYEQYF. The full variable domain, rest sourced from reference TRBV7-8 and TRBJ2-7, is GAGVSQSPRYKVAKRGQDVALRCDPISGHVSLFWYQQALGQGPEFLTYFQNEAQLDKSGLPSDRFFAERPEGSVSTLKIQRTQQEDSAVYLCASSSRTRNYEQYFGPGTRLTVT.

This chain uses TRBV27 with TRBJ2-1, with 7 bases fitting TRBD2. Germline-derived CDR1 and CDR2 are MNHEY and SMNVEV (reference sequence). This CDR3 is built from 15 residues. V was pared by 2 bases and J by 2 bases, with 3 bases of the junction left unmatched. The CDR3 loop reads CASSLVGRTYNEQFF. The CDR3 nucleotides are TGTGCCAGCAGTTTAGTCGGGAGGACCTACAATGAGCAGTTCTTC.

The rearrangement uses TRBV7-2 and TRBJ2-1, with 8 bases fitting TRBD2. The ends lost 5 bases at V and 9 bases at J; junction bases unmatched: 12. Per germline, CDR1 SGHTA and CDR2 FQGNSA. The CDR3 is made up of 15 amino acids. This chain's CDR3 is CASSPRVVGTSEQFF. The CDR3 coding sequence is TGTGCCAGCAGCCCACGGGTCGTCGGGACTAGTGAGCAGTTCTTC.

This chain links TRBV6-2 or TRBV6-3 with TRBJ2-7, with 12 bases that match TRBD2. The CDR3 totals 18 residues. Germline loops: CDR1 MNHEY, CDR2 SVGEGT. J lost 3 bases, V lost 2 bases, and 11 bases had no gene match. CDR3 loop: CASSYLRLAGGPHYEQYF. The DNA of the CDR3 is TGTGCCAGCAGTTACCTCAGGCTAGCGGGAGGGCCGCACTACGAGCAGTACTTC.

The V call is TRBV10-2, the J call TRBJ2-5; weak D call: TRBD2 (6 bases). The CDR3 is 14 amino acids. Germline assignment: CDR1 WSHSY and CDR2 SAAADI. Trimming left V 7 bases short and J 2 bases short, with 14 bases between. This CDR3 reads CASNGGGLQETQYF. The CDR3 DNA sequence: TGCGCCAGCAACGGGGGTGGGCTTCAAGAGACCCAGTACTTC.

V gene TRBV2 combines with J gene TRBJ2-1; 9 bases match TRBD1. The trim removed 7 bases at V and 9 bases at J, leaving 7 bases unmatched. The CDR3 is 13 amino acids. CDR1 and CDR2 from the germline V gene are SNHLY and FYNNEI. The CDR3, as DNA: TGTGCCAGCAATCGACAGGGGGTGGGTGAGCAGTTCTTC. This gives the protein CASNRQGVGEQFF.

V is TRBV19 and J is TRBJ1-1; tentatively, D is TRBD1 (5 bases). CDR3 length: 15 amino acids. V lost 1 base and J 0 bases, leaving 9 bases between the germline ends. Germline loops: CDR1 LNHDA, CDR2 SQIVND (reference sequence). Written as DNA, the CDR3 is TGTGCCAGTAGTATAGGGGGCAACCTGAACACTGAAGCTTTCTTT. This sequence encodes CASSIGGNLNTEAFF.

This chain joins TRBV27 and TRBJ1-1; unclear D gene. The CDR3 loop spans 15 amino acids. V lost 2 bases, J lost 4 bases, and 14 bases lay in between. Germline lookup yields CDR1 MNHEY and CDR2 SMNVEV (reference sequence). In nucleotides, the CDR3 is TGTGCCAGCAGTTTAGATCGGTCCCTCGCCACTGAAGCTTTCTTT. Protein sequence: CASSLDRSLATEAFF.

CDR3 protein: CSVVGGITDTQYF. DNA of the CDR3: TGCAGCGTTGTTGGGGGGATCACAGATACGCAGTATTTT. This rearrangement joins TRBV29-1 to TRBJ2-3; tentatively, D is TRBD2 (6 bases). The CDR3 is 13 amino acids. Germline V lookup: CDR1 SQVTM, CDR2 ANQGSEA. V was pared by 4 bases and J by 2 bases, with 10 bases between.

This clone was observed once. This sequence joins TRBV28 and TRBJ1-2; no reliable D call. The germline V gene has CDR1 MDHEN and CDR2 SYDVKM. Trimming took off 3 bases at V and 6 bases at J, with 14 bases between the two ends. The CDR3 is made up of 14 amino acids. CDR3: CASSFGGSADGYTF. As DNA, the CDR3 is TGTGCCAGCAGTTTTGGAGGGAGCGCCGATGGCTACACCTTC.

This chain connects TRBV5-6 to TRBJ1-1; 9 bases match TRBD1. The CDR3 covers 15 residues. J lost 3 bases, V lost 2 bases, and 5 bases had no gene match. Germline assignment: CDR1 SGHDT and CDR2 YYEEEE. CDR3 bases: TGTGCCAGCAGCTTCCGGGACAGGGTATACACTGAAGCTTTCTTT. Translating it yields CASSFRDRVYTEAFF.

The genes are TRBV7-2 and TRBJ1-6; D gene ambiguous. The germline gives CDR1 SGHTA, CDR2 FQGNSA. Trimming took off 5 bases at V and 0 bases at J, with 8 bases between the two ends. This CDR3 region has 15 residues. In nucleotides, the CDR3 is TGTGCCAGCAGCCCCCTGTCCTCCTATAATTCACCCCTCCACTTT. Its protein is CASSPLSSYNSPLHF.

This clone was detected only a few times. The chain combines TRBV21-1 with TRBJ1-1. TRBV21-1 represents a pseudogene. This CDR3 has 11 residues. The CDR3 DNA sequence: TGTGCCAGCCGGGAGGTCACTGAAGCTTTCTTT. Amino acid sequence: CASREVTEAFF.

CDR3 sequence reads: CASSPERGNEQFF. The CDR3, as DNA: TGTGCCAGCAGCCCGGAAAGGGGCAATGAGCAGTTCTTC. The J gene is TRBJ2-1, the V gene TRBV2, with D possibly being TRBD1 (5 bases). Germline CDR1 is SNHLY and CDR2 is FYNNEI. V gave up 6 bases and J gave up 6 bases, with 12 bases separating them. CDR3 size: 13 residues. The full variable domain, with the rest looked up from reference TRBV2 and TRBJ2-1, is EPEVTQTPSHQVTQMGQEVILRCVPISNHLYFYWYRQILGQKVEFLVSFYNNEISEKSEIFDDQFSVERPDGSNFTLKIRSTKLEDSAMYFCASSPERGNEQFFGPGTRLTVL.

CDR3 residues: CASSSRDPGTGGRQYF. The DNA of the CDR3 is TGTGCCAGCAGCTCGAGAGACCCCGGGACAGGGGGCCGGCAGTACTTC. This chain joins TRBV7-8 and TRBJ2-7, with 12 bases that match TRBD1. Losses at the gene ends were 4 bases for V and 9 bases for J; bases not matched to a gene: 13. Germline V gene lookup returns CDR1 SGHVS and CDR2 FQNEAQ. The CDR3 spans 16 residues. Together with reference TRBV7-8 and TRBJ2-7, the CDR3 gives the full variable domain: GAGVSQSPRYKVAKRGQDVALRCDPISGHVSLFWYQQALGQGPEFLTYFQNEAQLDKSGLPSDRFFAERPEGSVSTLKIQRTQQEDSAVYLCASSSRDPGTGGRQYFGPGTRLTVT.

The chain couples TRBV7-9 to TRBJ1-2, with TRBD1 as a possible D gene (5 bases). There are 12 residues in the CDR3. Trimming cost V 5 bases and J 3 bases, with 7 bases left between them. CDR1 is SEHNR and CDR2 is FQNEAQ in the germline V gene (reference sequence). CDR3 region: CASSAGDYGYTF. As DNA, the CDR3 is TGTGCCAGCAGCGCGGGGGACTATGGCTACACCTTC.

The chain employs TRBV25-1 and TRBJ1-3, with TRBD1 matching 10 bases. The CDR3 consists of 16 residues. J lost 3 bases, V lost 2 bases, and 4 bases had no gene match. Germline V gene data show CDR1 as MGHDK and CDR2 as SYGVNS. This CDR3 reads CASSELDRGFGNTIYF. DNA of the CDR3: TGTGCCAGCAGTGAACTGGACAGGGGGTTTGGAAACACCATATATTTT. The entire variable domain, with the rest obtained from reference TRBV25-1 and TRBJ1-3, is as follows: EADIYQTPRYLVIGTGKKITLECSQTMGHDKMYWYQQDPGMELHLIHYSYGVNSTEKGDLSSESTVSRIRTEHFPLTLESARPSHTSQYLCASSELDRGFGNTIYFGEGSWLTVV.

CDR3 sequence (DNA): TGTGCCAGCAGCCAAGTGGGTTGGCGCCAGGGACAGGGGATGAGGGTGGCCACTGAAGCTTTCTTT. Amino acids: CASSQVGWRQGQGMRVATEAFF. The rearrangement links TRBV4-2 to TRBJ1-1; 10 positions match TRBD1. V lost 1 base and J lost 4; bases outside the gene matches: 24. Germline V gives CDR1 LGHNA, CDR2 YNFKEQ. The CDR3 is made up of 22 amino acids.

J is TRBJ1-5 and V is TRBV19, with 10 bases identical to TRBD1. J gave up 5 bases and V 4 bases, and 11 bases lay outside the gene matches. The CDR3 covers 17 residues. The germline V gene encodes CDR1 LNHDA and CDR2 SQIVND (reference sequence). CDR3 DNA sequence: TGTGCCAGTAGTAAAGGATCGGGACAGGGGTGGTATCAGCCCCAGCATTTT. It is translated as CASSKGSGQGWYQPQHF.

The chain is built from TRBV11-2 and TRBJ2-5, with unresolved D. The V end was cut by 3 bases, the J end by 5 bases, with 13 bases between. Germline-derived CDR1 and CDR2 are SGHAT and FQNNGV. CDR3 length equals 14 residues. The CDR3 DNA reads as TGTGCCAGCAGCTTTAGTACTTTTACGGAGACCCAGTACTTC. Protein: CASSFSTFTETQYF.

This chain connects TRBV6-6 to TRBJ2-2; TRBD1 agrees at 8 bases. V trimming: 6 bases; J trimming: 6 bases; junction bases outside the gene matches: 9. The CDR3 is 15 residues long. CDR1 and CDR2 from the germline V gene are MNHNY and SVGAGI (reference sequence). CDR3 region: CASRDGQGRSGELFF. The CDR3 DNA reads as TGTGCCAGCAGAGACGGACAGGGACGATCCGGGGAGCTGTTTTTT.

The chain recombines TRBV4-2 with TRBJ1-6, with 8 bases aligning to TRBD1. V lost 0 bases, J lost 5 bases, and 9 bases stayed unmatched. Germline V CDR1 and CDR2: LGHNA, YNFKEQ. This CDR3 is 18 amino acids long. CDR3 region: CASSQEDVPGQDNSPLHF. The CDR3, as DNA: TGTGCCAGCAGCCAAGAGGATGTACCGGGACAGGATAATTCACCCCTCCACTTT.

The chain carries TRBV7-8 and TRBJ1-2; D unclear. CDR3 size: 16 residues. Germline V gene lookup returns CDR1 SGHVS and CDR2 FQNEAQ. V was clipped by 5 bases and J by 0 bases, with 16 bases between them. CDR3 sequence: CASSASPYLANYGYTF. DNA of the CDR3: TGTGCCAGCAGCGCCAGCCCATATCTAGCTAACTATGGCTACACCTTC.

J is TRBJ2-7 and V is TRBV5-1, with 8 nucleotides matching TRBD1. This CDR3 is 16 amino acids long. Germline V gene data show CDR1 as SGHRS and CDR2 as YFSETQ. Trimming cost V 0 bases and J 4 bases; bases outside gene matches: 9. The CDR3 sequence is CASSLGPDRARYEQYF. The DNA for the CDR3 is TGCGCCAGCAGCTTGGGTCCGGACAGGGCTAGGTACGAGCAGTACTTC. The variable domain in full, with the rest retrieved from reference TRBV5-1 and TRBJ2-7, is KAGVTQTPRYLIKTRGQQVTLSCSPISGHRSVSWYQQTPGQGLQFLFEYFSETQRNKGNFPGRFSGRQFSNSRSEMNVSTLELGDSALYLCASSLGPDRARYEQYFGPGTRLTVT.

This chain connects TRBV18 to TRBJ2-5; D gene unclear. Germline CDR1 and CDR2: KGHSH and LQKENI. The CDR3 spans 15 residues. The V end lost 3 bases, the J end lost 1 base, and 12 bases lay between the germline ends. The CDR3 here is CASSPPSAFQETQYF. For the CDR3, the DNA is TGTGCCAGCTCACCCCCCAGTGCTTTCCAAGAGACCCAGTACTTC.

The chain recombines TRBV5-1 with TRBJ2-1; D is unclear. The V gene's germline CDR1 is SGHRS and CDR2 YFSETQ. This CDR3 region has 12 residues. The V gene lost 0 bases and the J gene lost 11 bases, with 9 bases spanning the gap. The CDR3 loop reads CASSLDVFKQFF. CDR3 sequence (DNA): TGCGCCAGCAGCTTGGATGTGTTTAAGCAGTTCTTC. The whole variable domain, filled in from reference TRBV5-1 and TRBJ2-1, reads KAGVTQTPRYLIKTRGQQVTLSCSPISGHRSVSWYQQTPGQGLQFLFEYFSETQRNKGNFPGRFSGRQFSNSRSEMNVSTLELGDSALYLCASSLDVFKQFFGPGTRLTVL.

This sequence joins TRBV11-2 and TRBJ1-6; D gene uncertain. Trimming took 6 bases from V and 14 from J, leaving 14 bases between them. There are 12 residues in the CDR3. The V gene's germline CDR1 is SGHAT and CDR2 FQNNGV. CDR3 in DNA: TGTGCCAGCAGAACCAGATTCTCATCCCTCCACTTT. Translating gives CASRTRFSSLHF.

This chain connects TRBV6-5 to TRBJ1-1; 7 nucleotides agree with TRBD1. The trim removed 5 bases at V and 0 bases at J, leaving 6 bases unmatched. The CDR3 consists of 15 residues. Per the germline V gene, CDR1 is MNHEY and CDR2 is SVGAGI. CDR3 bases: TGTGCCAGCAGTATAGACAGGGCCATGAACACTGAAGCTTTCTTT. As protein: CASSIDRAMNTEAFF.

This chain's CDR3 is CASSEPGEQYF. The CDR3 DNA sequence: TGTGCCAGCAGTGAACCCGGCGAGCAGTACTTC. The chain combines TRBV2 with TRBJ2-7, with D uncertain. Germline V gene data show CDR1 as SNHLY and CDR2 as FYNNEI. There are 11 residues in the CDR3. Trimming stripped 2 bases from V and 6 bases from J, with 5 bases between.

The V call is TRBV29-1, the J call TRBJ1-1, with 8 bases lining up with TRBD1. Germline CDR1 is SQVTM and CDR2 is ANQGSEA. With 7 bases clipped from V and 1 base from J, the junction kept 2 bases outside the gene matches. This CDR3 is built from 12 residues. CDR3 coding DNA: TGCAGCGGTGACAGGGGGAACACTGAAGCTTTCTTT. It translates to CSGDRGNTEAFF. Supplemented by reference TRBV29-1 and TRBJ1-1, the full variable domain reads SAVISQKPSRDICQRGTSLTIQCQVDSQVTMMFWYRQQPGQSLTLIATANQGSEATYESGFVIDKFPISRPNLTFSTLTVSNMSPEDSSIYLCSGDRGNTEAFFGQGTRLTVV.

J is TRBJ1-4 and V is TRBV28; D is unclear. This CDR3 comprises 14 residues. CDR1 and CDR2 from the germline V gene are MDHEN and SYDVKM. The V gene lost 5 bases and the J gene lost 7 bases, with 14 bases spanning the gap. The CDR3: CASSLARASEKLFF. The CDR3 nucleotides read TGTGCCAGCAGTCTGGCGAGGGCTAGTGAAAAACTGTTTTTT.

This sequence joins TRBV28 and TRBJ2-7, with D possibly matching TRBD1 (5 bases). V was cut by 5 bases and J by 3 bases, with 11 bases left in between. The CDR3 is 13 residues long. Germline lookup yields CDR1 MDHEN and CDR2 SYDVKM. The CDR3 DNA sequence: TGTGCCAGCAGTGCAACAGGCGACTACGAGCAGTACTTC. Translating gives CASSATGDYEQYF.